This passage covers 8 T cell receptor beta chains from one sample sequenced in a study of T cell repertoires in cytomegalovirus infection. TCRdb reprocessed the reads with MiXCR, giving one entry per CDR3 protein. The table lists about 400,000 distinct CDR3 sequences, approximately 18% of them singletons. Sequencing input: PBMCs. These receptor sequences come from a human donor in good health (CMV status not recorded). Some clones in this sample may be carry-over from other donors' samples.

A remark on this clonotype: Just one base apart from a much larger clone, this may be a read error. The rearrangement links TRBV7-2 to TRBJ1-4; 10 nucleotides match TRBD1. The CDR3 length is 18 residues. The germline V gene has CDR1 SGHTA and CDR2 FQGNSA. Here the CDR3 reads CASSSPRWTGGTNEELFF. As DNA, the CDR3 is TGTGCCAGCAGCTCCCCTCGGTGGACAGGGGGGACTAATGAAGAACTGTTTTTT.

The sample holds many counts of this clonotype. The chain links TRBV28 to TRBJ2-1; 7 bases are shared with TRBD1. V lost 9 bases to trimming and J lost 5 bases; unmatched junction nucleotides: 7. Looked up from germline, CDR1 is MDHEN and CDR2 is SYDVKM. This CDR3 region has 13 residues. CDR3 DNA sequence: TGTGCCAGTACGGGACAGCCAGACAATGAGCAGTTCTTC. Its translation is CASTGQPDNEQFF. The full variable domain, rest sourced from reference TRBV28 and TRBJ2-1, is DVKVTQSSRYLVKRTGEKVFLECVQDMDHENMFWYRQDPGLGLRLIYFSYDVKMKEKGDIPEGYSVSREKKERFSLILESASTNQTSMYLCASTGQPDNEQFFGPGTRLTVL.

With regard to this clonotype: The germline gene is not matched at one end of the junction; a read error may be the cause. This sequence joins TRBV6-6 and TRBJ2-1, with unresolved D. CDR1 MNHNY and CDR2 SVGAGI come from the germline V gene (reference sequence). This CDR3 contains 16 residues. The CDR3 coding sequence is TGTGCCAGCAGTGTTAGGGTCCTTGGCTCCCACAATGAGCAGTTCTTC. Residues: CASSVRVLGSHNEQFF.

J is TRBJ2-1 and V is TRBV7-9; D is possibly TRBD2 (7 bases). V was pared by 3 bases and J by 8 bases, with 11 bases between. The germline V gene encodes CDR1 SEHNR and CDR2 FQNEAQ (reference sequence). The CDR3 extends over 13 amino acids. Here the CDR3 DNA reads TGTGCCAGCAGCTTTCAAGGGGGGGATGAGCAGTTCTTC. The encoded protein is CASSFQGGDEQFF.

Many counts were recorded for this clonotype. This chain uses TRBV7-2 with TRBJ1-3; 10 bases agree with TRBD1. Per the germline V gene, CDR1 is SGHTA and CDR2 is FQGNSA. The V segment lost 3 bases and the J segment 2 bases; nucleotides outside the gene matches: 4. The CDR3 has 16 residues. For the CDR3, the DNA is TGTGCCAGCAGCTTGGGAGGACAGGGGGCTGGAAACACCATATATTTT. It specifies CASSLGGQGAGNTIYF.

At least ten counts were recorded for this clonotype. This rearrangement joins TRBV7-2 to TRBJ1-3, with D unclear. V lost 1 base, J lost 1 base, and 5 bases lay in between. CDR1 is SGHTA, CDR2 FQGNSA, per germline. The CDR3 length is 14 residues. CDR3 amino acids: CASSLGWSGNTIYF. The CDR3 DNA follows: TGTGCCAGCAGCTTAGGGTGGTCTGGAAACACCATATATTTT.

This clonotype showed up many times. V usage is TRBV12-3 or TRBV12-4 and J usage is TRBJ2-7; TRBD2 matches at 12 bases. Trimming took 6 bases from V and 4 from J; bases not matched to a gene: 7. This CDR3 contains 15 residues. The CDR3 reads CASSPAGTSGYEQYF. CDR3 in DNA: TGTGCCAGCAGCCCTGCCGGGACTAGCGGGTACGAGCAGTACTTC.

This clonotype was seen a handful of times. The chain employs TRBV9 and TRBJ2-3; 7 bases map to TRBD2. This CDR3 contains 16 residues. V lost 0 bases, J lost 1 base, and 5 bases stayed unmatched. Germline V gene lookup returns CDR1 SGDLS and CDR2 YYNGEE. As DNA, the CDR3 is TGTGCCAGCAGCGTAGACGGGAGGATTGGCACAGATACGCAGTATTTT. Protein sequence: CASSVDGRIGTDTQYF.